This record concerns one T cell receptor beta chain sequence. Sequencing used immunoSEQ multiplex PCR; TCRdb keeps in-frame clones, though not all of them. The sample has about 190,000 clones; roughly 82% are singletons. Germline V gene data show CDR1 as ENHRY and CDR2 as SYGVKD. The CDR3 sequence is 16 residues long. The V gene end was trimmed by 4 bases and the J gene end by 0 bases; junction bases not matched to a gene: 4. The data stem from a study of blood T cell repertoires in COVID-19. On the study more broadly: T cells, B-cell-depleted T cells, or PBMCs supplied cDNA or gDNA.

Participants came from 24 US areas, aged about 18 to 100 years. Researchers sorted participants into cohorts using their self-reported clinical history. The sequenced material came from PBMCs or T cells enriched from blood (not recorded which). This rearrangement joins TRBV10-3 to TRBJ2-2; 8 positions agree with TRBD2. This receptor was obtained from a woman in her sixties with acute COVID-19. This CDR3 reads CAISAGSGANTGELFF. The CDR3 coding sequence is TGTGCCATCAGTGCGGGTAGCGGGGCGAACACCGGGGAGCTGTTTTTT.